These 3 T cell receptor beta chains were all obtained from the same sample, sequenced in a study of beta chain features in type 1 diabetes. No antigens are known for them. The isolated RNA, all of it, was reverse transcribed, so expressed TCRB transcripts were what got sequenced. The protocol was immunoSEQ multiplex PCR, while the TCRdb copy is restricted to in-frame clones and leaves out a portion. The sample has a few hundred thousand clones; over 11% are singletons. Study results and caveats: There was a moderate but significant shortening of TCRB CDR3s in all four CD4+ subsets of Type 1 diabetes patients.

The sequencing input was naive CD4+ T cells from blood. The receptors stem from a man aged 25 to 40 with type 1 diabetes.

The rearrangement joins TRBV19 to TRBJ2-2; 9 bases agree with TRBD2. V shed 5 bases, J shed 0 bases, and the junction held 1 base outside the gene matches. The length of the CDR3 is 15 residues. Per germline, CDR1 LNHDA and CDR2 SQIVND (reference sequence). CDR3 sequence reads: CASSRLAANTGELFF. The CDR3 DNA follows: TGTGCCAGTAGTCGACTAGCGGCGAACACCGGGGAGCTGTTTTTT.

In its sample, this clone was seen a few times. This sequence joins TRBV30 and TRBJ1-2; no clear D gene. V lost 1 base and J lost 6, with 12 bases in between. The CDR3 has 13 amino acids. Germline CDR1 reads GTSNPN; CDR2 reads SVGIG (reference sequence). For the CDR3, the DNA is TGTGCCTGGAGTGGCTCAGGAGGAAATGGCTACACCTTC. It codes for CAWSGSGGNGYTF. Full variable domain (missing parts from reference TRBV30 and TRBJ1-2): SQTIHQWPATLVQPVGSPLSLECTVEGTSNPNLYWYRQAAGRGLQLLFYSVGIGQISSEVPQNLSASRPQDRQFILSSKKLLLSDSGFYLCAWSGSGGNGYTFGSGTRLTVV.

This clone was seen a few times. The chain recombines TRBV5-4 with TRBJ1-1, with D unclear. Germline V CDR1 and CDR2: SGHNT, YYREEE (reference sequence). The V end lost 1 base, the J end lost 4 bases, and 8 bases lay between the germline ends. This CDR3 has 13 residues. The CDR3 region is CASSLSMVTEAFF. The CDR3 DNA sequence: TGTGCCAGCAGCTTGTCTATGGTCACTGAAGCTTTCTTT. Looking up the rest from reference TRBV5-4 and TRBJ1-1 gives the full variable domain: ETGVTQSPTHLIKTRGQQVTLRCSSQSGHNTVSWYQQALGQGPQFIFQYYREEENGRGNFPPRFSGLQFPNYSSELNVNALELDDSALYLCASSLSMVTEAFFGQGTRLTVV.